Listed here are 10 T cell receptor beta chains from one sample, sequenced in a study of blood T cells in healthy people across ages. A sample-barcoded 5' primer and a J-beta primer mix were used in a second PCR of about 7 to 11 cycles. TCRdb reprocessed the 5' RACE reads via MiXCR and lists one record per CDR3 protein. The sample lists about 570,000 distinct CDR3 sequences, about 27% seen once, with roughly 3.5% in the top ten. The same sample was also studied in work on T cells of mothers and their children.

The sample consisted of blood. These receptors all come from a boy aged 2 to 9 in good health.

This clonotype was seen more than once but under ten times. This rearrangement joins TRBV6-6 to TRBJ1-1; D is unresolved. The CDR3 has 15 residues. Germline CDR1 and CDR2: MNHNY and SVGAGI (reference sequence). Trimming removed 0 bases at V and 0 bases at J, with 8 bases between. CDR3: CASSYSPGMNTEAFF. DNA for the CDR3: TGTGCCAGCAGTTACTCACCCGGCATGAACACTGAAGCTTTCTTT.

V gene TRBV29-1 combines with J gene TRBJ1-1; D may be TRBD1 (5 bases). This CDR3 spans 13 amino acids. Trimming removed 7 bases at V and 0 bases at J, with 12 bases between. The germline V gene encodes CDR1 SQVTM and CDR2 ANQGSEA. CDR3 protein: CSAIQVMNTEAFF. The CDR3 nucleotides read TGCAGCGCGATACAGGTCATGAACACTGAAGCTTTCTTT.

As DNA, the CDR3 is TGTGCCAGCAGCGCCTCAGGGGACGAGCAGTACTTC. This translates into CASSASGDEQYF. The chain recombines TRBV9 with TRBJ2-7, with D possibly matching TRBD1 (6 bases). Trimming removed 3 bases from V and 5 bases from J, with 9 bases in between. CDR1 and CDR2 (germline): SGDLS, YYNGEE. This CDR3 region has 12 residues.

This CDR3 reads CATSDRDSSAQYF. The CDR3 coding sequence is TGTGCCACCAGTGACCGGGACAGCTCCGCGCAGTATTTT. The rearrangement uses TRBV24-1 and TRBJ2-3; TRBD1 aligns across 7 bases. The V gene's germline CDR1 is KGHDR and CDR2 SFDVKD. The J segment lost 10 bases and the V segment lost 4 bases, leaving 7 bases of the junction unmatched. The CDR3 is made up of 13 amino acids.

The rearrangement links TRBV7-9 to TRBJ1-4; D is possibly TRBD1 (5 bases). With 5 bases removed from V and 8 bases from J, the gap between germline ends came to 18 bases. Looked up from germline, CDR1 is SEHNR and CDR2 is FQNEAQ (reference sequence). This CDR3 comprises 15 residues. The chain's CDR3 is CASSGQRDDGEKLFF. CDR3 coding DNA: TGTGCCAGCAGCGGACAACGGGACGACGGGGAAAAACTGTTTTTT.

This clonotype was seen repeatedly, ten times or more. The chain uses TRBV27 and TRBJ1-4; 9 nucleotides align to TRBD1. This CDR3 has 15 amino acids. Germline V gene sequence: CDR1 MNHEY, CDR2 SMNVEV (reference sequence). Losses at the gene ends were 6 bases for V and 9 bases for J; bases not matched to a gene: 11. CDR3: CASRPPRDREQKLFF. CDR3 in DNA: TGTGCCAGCAGACCTCCCCGGGACAGGGAACAAAAACTGTTTTTT.

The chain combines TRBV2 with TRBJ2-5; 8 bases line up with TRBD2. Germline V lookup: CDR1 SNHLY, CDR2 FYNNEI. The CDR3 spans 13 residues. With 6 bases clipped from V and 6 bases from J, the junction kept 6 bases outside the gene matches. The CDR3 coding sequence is TGTGCCAGCAGAGGTCTAGCGGGCCAGACCCAGTACTTC. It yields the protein CASRGLAGQTQYF.

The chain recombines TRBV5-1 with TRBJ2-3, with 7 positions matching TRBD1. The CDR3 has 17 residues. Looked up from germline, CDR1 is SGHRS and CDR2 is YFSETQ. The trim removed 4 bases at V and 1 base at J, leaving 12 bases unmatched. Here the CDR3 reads CASSGRTGVSGTDTQYF. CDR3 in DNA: TGCGCCAGCAGCGGTAGGACAGGCGTCTCTGGCACAGATACGCAGTATTTT.

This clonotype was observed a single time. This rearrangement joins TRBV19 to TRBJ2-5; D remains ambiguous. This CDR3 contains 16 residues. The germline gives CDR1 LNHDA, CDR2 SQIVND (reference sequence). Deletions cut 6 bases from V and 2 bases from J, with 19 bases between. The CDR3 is CASSPGTGNWQETQYF. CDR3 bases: TGTGCCAGTAGCCCGGGCACCGGCAACTGGCAAGAGACCCAGTACTTC.

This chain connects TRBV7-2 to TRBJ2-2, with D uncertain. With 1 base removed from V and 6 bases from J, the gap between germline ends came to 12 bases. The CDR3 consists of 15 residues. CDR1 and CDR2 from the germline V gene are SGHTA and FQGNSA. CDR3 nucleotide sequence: TGTGCCAGCAGCTTAGTTCCGGGCCTCCCCGGGGAGCTGTTTTTT. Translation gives CASSLVPGLPGELFF.